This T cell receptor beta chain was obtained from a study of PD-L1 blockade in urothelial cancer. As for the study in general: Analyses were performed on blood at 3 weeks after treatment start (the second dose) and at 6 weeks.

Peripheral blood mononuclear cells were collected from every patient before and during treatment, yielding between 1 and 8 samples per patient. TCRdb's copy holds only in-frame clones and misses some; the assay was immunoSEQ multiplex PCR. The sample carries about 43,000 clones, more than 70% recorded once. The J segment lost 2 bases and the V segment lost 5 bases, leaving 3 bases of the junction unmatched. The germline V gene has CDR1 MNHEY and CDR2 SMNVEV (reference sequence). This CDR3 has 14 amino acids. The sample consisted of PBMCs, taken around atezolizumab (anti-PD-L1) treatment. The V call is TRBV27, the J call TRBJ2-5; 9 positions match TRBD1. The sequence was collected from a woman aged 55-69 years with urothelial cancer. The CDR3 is CASSPDRGQETQYF. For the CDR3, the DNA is TGTGCCAGCAGTCCAGACAGGGGGCAAGAGACCCAGTACTTC.